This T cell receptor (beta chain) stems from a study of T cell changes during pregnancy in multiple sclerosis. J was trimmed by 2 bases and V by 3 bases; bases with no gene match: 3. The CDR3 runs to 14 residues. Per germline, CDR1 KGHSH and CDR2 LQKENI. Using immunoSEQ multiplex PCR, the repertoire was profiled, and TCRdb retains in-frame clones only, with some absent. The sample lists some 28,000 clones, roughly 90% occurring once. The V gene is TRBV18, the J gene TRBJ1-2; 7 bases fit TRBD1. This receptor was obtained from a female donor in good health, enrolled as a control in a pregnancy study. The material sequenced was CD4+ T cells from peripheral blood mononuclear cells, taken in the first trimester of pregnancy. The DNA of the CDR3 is TGTGCCAGCTCACCCGGAGGGGGCAACTATGGCTACACCTTC. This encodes CASSPGGGNYGYTF.